This T cell receptor (beta chain) appears in the sequencing data of a study of blood T cell repertoires in COVID-19. Participant ages covered roughly 18 to 89 years across 24 US areas. Donors of Cohort 3 who recovered were those that had two negative PCRs, clearance, or symptom resolution. V was clipped by 4 bases and J by 6 bases; unmatched bases: 11. The CDR3 is 16 amino acids. The germline CDR1 and CDR2 sequences are LGHNA and YSLEER. Sequencing was performed with immunoSEQ multiplex PCR; in TCRdb, only in-frame clones are kept and a portion is missing. In the table there are about 240,000 clones, around 89% of which are singletons.

Sequenced: PBMCs or T cells enriched from blood (not recorded which). V gene TRBV4-3 combines with J gene TRBJ2-2, with TRBD1 identical over 7 bases. This sequence was found in a woman in her thirties who had recovered from COVID-19. CDR3 sequence reads: CASSRRLQGIPGELFF. CDR3 sequence (DNA): TGCGCCAGCAGCCGAAGATTACAGGGGATCCCCGGGGAGCTGTTTTTT.